Below, 27 T cell receptor beta chains from the same sample are listed, as sequenced in a study of T cell changes during pregnancy in multiple sclerosis. TCRdb's table, derived via immunoSEQ multiplex PCR, lists solely in-frame clones and lacks some. The sample consists of fewer than 95,000 clones, around 93% of them appearing once. Sequenced material: peripheral blood, taken in the first trimester of pregnancy. The receptor source for this set is a female donor with multiple sclerosis, enrolled in a pregnancy study.

The chain combines TRBV5-6 with TRBJ1-6; 8 bases match TRBD1. The germline gives CDR1 SGHDT, CDR2 YYEEEE. CDR3 length: 16 amino acids. J gave up 5 bases and V 4 bases, and 8 bases lay outside the gene matches. Here the CDR3 reads CASSTTWTGNNSPLHF. The CDR3 nucleotides are TGTGCCAGCAGCACCACCTGGACAGGGAATAATTCACCCCTCCACTTT.

The gene calls are TRBV2 and TRBJ1-2; 11 nucleotides align to TRBD1. Trimming took 4 bases from V and 8 from J; bases not matched to a gene: 9. CDR3 length: 15 residues. CDR1 is SNHLY, CDR2 FYNNEI, per germline. The CDR3 loop reads CASSGGGQGVSGYTF. CDR3 in DNA: TGTGCCAGCAGTGGAGGGGGACAGGGGGTGTCGGGCTACACCTTC.

The chain recombines TRBV29-1 with TRBJ1-1, with TRBD1 matching over 8 bases. The CDR3 has 17 amino acids. Per the germline V gene, CDR1 is SQVTM and CDR2 is ANQGSEA. With V trimmed by 7 bases and J by 6 bases, 22 bases remained unmatched. The CDR3 protein is CSASPPGSPGQAAEAFF. The DNA for the CDR3 is TGCAGCGCCTCGCCCCCGGGCTCCCCGGGACAGGCTGCTGAAGCTTTCTTT. Complete variable domain (other parts from reference TRBV29-1 and TRBJ1-1): SAVISQKPSRDICQRGTSLTIQCQVDSQVTMMFWYRQQPGQSLTLIATANQGSEATYESGFVIDKFPISRPNLTFSTLTVSNMSPEDSSIYLCSASPPGSPGQAAEAFFGQGTRLTVV.

The gene calls are TRBV7-8 and TRBJ1-6; tentative D call: TRBD1 (6 bases). V was clipped by 5 bases and J by 0 bases, with 11 bases between them. The CDR3 totals 16 residues. CDR1 is SGHVS and CDR2 is FQNEAQ in the germline V gene. CDR3: CASSTTGPSYNSPLHF. The CDR3 coding sequence is TGTGCCAGCAGCACAACAGGGCCCTCCTATAATTCACCCCTCCACTTT.

This chain connects TRBV7-3 to TRBJ2-3; TRBD1 matches 8 bases. CDR1 is SGHTA and CDR2 is FQGTGA in the germline V gene. The CDR3 is 14 residues long. The V and J ends lost 10 bases and 0 bases, in that order; junction bases with no gene match: 6. The CDR3 loop reads CATSQGASTDTQYF. The CDR3 DNA reads TGTGCCACTTCGCAGGGGGCTAGCACAGATACGCAGTATTTT. The whole variable domain, remainder taken from reference TRBV7-3 and TRBJ2-3, is GAGVSQTPSNKVTEKGKYVELRCDPISGHTALYWYRQSLGQGPEFLIYFQGTGAADDSGLPNDRFFAVRPEGSVSTLKIQRTERGDSAVYLCATSQGASTDTQYFGPGTRLTVL.

This CDR3 reads CASSGDSYGYTF. The CDR3 nucleotides read TGTGCCAGCAGTGGCGACAGCTATGGCTACACCTTC. The gene calls are TRBV6-4 and TRBJ1-2, with D maybe TRBD1 (5 bases). Germline V gene lookup returns CDR1 MRHNA and CDR2 SNTAGT. Trimming took off 4 bases at V and 4 bases at J, with 7 bases between the two ends. The length of the CDR3 is 12 residues.

This CDR3 reads CASSGATYEQYF. CDR3 nucleotides: TGTGCCAGCAGTGGGGCCACCTACGAGCAGTACTTC. This chain connects TRBV2 to TRBJ2-7; no clear D gene. There are 12 residues in the CDR3. V was clipped by 4 bases and J by 2 bases, with 6 bases between them. Per the germline V gene, CDR1 is SNHLY and CDR2 is FYNNEI.

CDR3 sequence reads: CASSLAGANTGELFF. The CDR3 DNA reads TGTGCCAGCAGCTTAGCAGGGGCGAACACCGGGGAGCTGTTTTTT. V and J are TRBV7-6 and TRBJ2-2; D is possibly TRBD1 (5 bases). The germline V gene has CDR1 SGHVS and CDR2 FNYEAQ. The CDR3 loop spans 15 amino acids. Trimming pared 0 bases from V and 0 bases from J, leaving 5 bases between.

V is TRBV27 and J is TRBJ2-3, with 10 bases lining up with TRBD2. V shed 2 bases and J 8 bases; nucleotides not matched to a gene: 4. Germline V lookup: CDR1 MNHEY, CDR2 SMNVEV (reference sequence). This CDR3 spans 14 amino acids. The CDR3 reads CASSLSGGAGTQYF. CDR3 DNA: TGTGCCAGCAGTTTAAGCGGGGGGGCCGGTACGCAGTATTTT.

The chain employs TRBV5-1 and TRBJ1-2; the D gene is possibly TRBD1 (5 bases). Germline V CDR1 and CDR2: SGHRS, YFSETQ. The V end was cut by 4 bases, the J end by 8 bases, with 18 bases between. The CDR3 is 14 amino acids. This chain's CDR3 is CASSPPQESDGYTF. The DNA for the CDR3 is TGCGCCAGCAGCCCACCACAGGAATCGGACGGCTACACCTTC.

V gene TRBV5-1 combines with J gene TRBJ2-3; TRBD1 matches at 8 bases. CDR3 size: 15 residues. CDR1 is SGHRS and CDR2 is YFSETQ in the germline V gene. V shed 5 bases and J 3 bases; nucleotides not matched to a gene: 8. CDR3 protein: CASRYGQGLTDTQYF. For the CDR3, the DNA is TGCGCCAGCAGATACGGACAGGGCCTGACAGATACGCAGTATTTT.

The CDR3 coding sequence is TGTGCCAGCAGTTTCAGCAGGGGGCCTTACGAGCAGTACTTC. Its translation is CASSFSRGPYEQYF. The chain employs TRBV27 and TRBJ2-7, with 8 bases matching TRBD1. CDR3 length: 14 amino acids. CDR1 and CDR2 (germline): MNHEY, SMNVEV (reference sequence). Trimming cost V 3 bases and J 4 bases; bases outside gene matches: 5.

The rearrangement uses TRBV30 and TRBJ1-2; a weak D match, TRBD1 (5 bases). Trimming stripped 5 bases from V and 0 bases from J, with 16 bases between. In germline, CDR1 is GTSNPN, CDR2 SVGIG (reference sequence). The CDR3 has 15 residues. CDR3 sequence: CAWSHPGLSNYGYTF. In DNA, the CDR3 is TGTGCCTGGTCCCACCCGGGACTCTCTAACTATGGCTACACCTTC.

The chain links TRBV2 to TRBJ1-5; no firm D call. The germline V gene encodes CDR1 SNHLY and CDR2 FYNNEI. Trimming took 6 bases from V and 7 from J, leaving 16 bases between them. CDR3 length equals 14 residues. Here the CDR3 reads CASRLTFAGQPQHF. For the CDR3, the DNA is TGTGCCAGCAGACTAACCTTTGCGGGGCAGCCCCAGCATTTT. The entire variable domain, with the rest obtained from reference TRBV2 and TRBJ1-5, is as follows: EPEVTQTPSHQVTQMGQEVILRCVPISNHLYFYWYRQILGQKVEFLVSFYNNEISEKSEIFDDQFSVERPDGSNFTLKIRSTKLEDSAMYFCASRLTFAGQPQHFGDGTRLSIL.

The chain links TRBV4-2 to TRBJ1-3, with 7 bases that match TRBD1. Germline CDR1 is LGHNA and CDR2 is YNFKEQ. V lost 0 bases to trimming and J lost 2 bases; unmatched junction nucleotides: 1. The CDR3 totals 15 residues. CDR3 residues: CASSQETGTGNTIYF. The CDR3 DNA reads TGTGCCAGCAGCCAAGAGACAGGGACTGGAAACACCATATATTTT.

The table lists this clone with a few counts. The chain links TRBV6-5 to TRBJ1-2; D gene unclear. Germline CDR1 reads MNHEY; CDR2 reads SVGAGI. With 7 bases removed from V and 5 bases from J, the gap between germline ends came to 14 bases. CDR3 length equals 13 residues. CDR3 residues: CASTYSGLYGYTF. For the CDR3, the DNA is TGTGCCAGCACCTATTCCGGGTTATATGGCTACACCTTC.

The rearrangement links TRBV13 to TRBJ2-5, with TRBD1 matching over 7 bases. Trimming at V came to 5 bases and at J to 5 bases, leaving 11 bases not matched to a gene. There are 15 residues in the CDR3. Germline CDR1 reads PRHDT; CDR2 reads FYEKMQ (reference sequence). The CDR3 nucleotides read TGTGCCAGCAGCCATCCCACAGGGGATGAGGAGACCCAGTACTTC. It is translated as CASSHPTGDEETQYF.

This clone occurred once. V usage is TRBV6-6 and J usage is TRBJ1-5; D may be TRBD1 (5 bases). Trimming removed 8 bases from V and 7 bases from J, with 15 bases in between. Germline CDR1 is MNHNY and CDR2 is SVGAGI (reference sequence). The length of the CDR3 is 13 residues. The chain's CDR3 is CASSRQIGQPQHF. The CDR3, as DNA: TGTGCCAGCTCCCGACAGATCGGACAGCCCCAGCATTTT.

The V gene is TRBV6-6, the J gene TRBJ2-4, with 7 bases fitting TRBD1. The CDR3 loop spans 16 amino acids. CDR1 is MNHNY, CDR2 SVGAGI, per germline (reference sequence). V shed 4 bases, J shed 7 bases, and the junction held 13 bases outside the gene matches. This CDR3 is CASSSPQGLGLNIQYF. CDR3 sequence (DNA): TGTGCCAGCAGTTCCCCACAGGGGCTCGGTTTGAACATTCAGTACTTC.

The chain couples TRBV30 to TRBJ2-7; 9 nucleotides line up with TRBD2. V shed 0 bases and J 0 bases; nucleotides not matched to a gene: 6. Germline CDR1 is GTSNPN and CDR2 is SVGIG (reference sequence). The CDR3 is 16 amino acids. The DNA of the CDR3 is TGTGCCTGGAGTGTACGAGCTAGCGGGAACTCCTACGAGCAGTACTTC. Protein product: CAWSVRASGNSYEQYF.

The chain uses TRBV9 and TRBJ1-6; possible D gene TRBD1, 5 bases. Germline CDR1 reads SGDLS; CDR2 reads YYNGEE. The CDR3 loop spans 21 amino acids. Trimming removed 4 bases at V and 0 bases at J, with 26 bases between. CDR3 DNA: TGTGCCAGCAGCTTGTCTCCTACGCCGGGACTGCGGGGCTCCTATAATTCACCCCTCCACTTT. Translated: CASSLSPTPGLRGSYNSPLHF.

The chain recombines TRBV19 with TRBJ2-7; 8 bases line up with TRBD1. Germline CDR1 is LNHDA and CDR2 is SQIVND (reference sequence). With 5 bases clipped from V and 1 base from J, the junction kept 7 bases outside the gene matches. CDR3 length equals 15 residues. CDR3 nucleotide sequence: TGTGCCAGTAGTCCAGGACAGGGTGGGTCCTACGAGCAGTACTTC. It translates to CASSPGQGGSYEQYF.

This chain links TRBV7-9 with TRBJ1-4, with 7 bases fitting TRBD1. This CDR3 is built from 17 residues. Germline CDR1 and CDR2: SEHNR and FQNEAQ (reference sequence). With 1 base clipped from V and 10 bases from J, the junction kept 15 bases outside the gene matches. The DNA for the CDR3 is TGTGCCAGCAGCTTAGTTCTACAGGGGCACCCCTTTGGAAAACTGTTTTTT. Its protein is CASSLVLQGHPFGKLFF.

This clone occurred once. This chain joins TRBV7-6 and TRBJ2-2, with D possibly matching TRBD1 (7 bases). Trimming shortened V by 5 bases and J by 15 bases, and 16 bases separated the two germline ends. This CDR3 region has 12 residues. Germline CDR1 is SGHVS and CDR2 is FNYEAQ. CDR3 region: CASSHGGGMMFF. As DNA, the CDR3 is TGTGCCAGCAGCCATGGAGGGGGCATGATGTTTTTT. The full variable domain, rest sourced from reference TRBV7-6 and TRBJ2-2, is GAGVSQSPRYKVTKRGQDVALRCDPISGHVSLYWYRQALGQGPEFLTYFNYEAQQDKSGLPNDRFSAERPEGSISTLTIQRTEQRDSAMYRCASSHGGGMMFFGEGSRLTVL.

The genes are TRBV18 and TRBJ1-5, with 8 bases fitting TRBD1. CDR1 and CDR2 from the germline V gene are KGHSH and LQKENI. V lost 1 base to trimming and J lost 2 bases; unmatched junction nucleotides: 7. The CDR3 covers 17 residues. The CDR3 loop is CASSPQIVTGGNQPQHF. CDR3 DNA sequence: TGTGCCAGCTCACCACAAATAGTGACAGGGGGCAATCAGCCCCAGCATTTT.

The chain is built from TRBV13 and TRBJ2-7; 9 bases map to TRBD1. With 5 bases clipped from V and 2 bases from J, the junction kept 1 base outside the gene matches. Germline CDR1 PRHDT, CDR2 FYEKMQ (reference sequence). The CDR3 sequence is 13 residues long. CDR3: CASSDRGAYEQYF. CDR3 bases: TGTGCCAGCAGCGACAGGGGGGCCTACGAGCAGTACTTC.

V gene TRBV5-4 combines with J gene TRBJ2-1, with TRBD2 matching over 8 bases. V lost 4 bases to trimming and J lost 9 bases; unmatched junction nucleotides: 9. This CDR3 has 14 residues. Germline V gives CDR1 SGHNT, CDR2 YYREEE (reference sequence). This chain's CDR3 is CASSPGTRIPEQFF. CDR3 nucleotide sequence: TGTGCCAGCAGCCCCGGGACTAGAATTCCTGAGCAGTTCTTC.